The 15 T cell receptor beta chains reported below all come from one sample, sequenced in a study of CD8+CD57+ T cells in acquired aplastic anemia (dated by TCRdb to 2017 to 2018). Sequenced using an Illumina HiSeq 2000. Genomic DNA served as template for TCR beta VDJ combination and CDR3 sequence profiling. TCRdb ran its own pipeline on the public reads, namely fastp trimming at Q25 and MiXCR clone calling, and kept in-frame beta chains. Under each unique CDR3 protein, matching rows form one entry showing the most common genes and DNA. The sample table contains 200,000 to 300,000 distinct CDR3 sequences; only one count was recorded for around 45% of them. The ten biggest clones cover under 9% of the sample. Patients chosen for sequencing had shown expansion of CD8+CD57+ cells by flow cytometry. Sequencing input: sorted CD4+, CD8+, or CD8+CD57+ T cells (not recorded which) from PBMCs. The receptors stem from a human donor with aplastic anemia.

This rearrangement joins TRBV4-2 to TRBJ1-2, with D perhaps TRBD1 (5 bases). Trimming removed 5 bases from V and 2 bases from J, with 18 bases in between. This CDR3 contains 16 residues. Per the germline V gene, CDR1 is LGHNA and CDR2 is YNFKEQ. CDR3: CASSLAGNMDNYGYTF. The DNA of the CDR3 is TGTGCCAGCAGCTTGGCAGGGAACATGGACAACTATGGCTACACCTTC.

J is TRBJ2-7 and V is TRBV29-1; tentatively, D is TRBD1 (5 bases). V gave up 6 bases and J gave up 0 bases, with 9 bases separating them. This CDR3 has 12 amino acids. Germline V gene lookup returns CDR1 SQVTM and CDR2 ANQGSEA. The CDR3 nucleotides read TGCAGCGTCTCTGACAGCTCCTACGAGCAGTACTTC. Amino acids: CSVSDSSYEQYF.

The CDR3 reads CASSQGTGTGYGYTF. The DNA of the CDR3 is TGCGCCAGCAGCCAAGGGACAGGGACTGGTTATGGCTACACCTTC. This chain joins TRBV4-3 and TRBJ1-2; 8 bases align to TRBD1. The CDR3 has 15 residues. Germline V gene lookup returns CDR1 LGHNA and CDR2 YSLEER. After removal of 1 base from V and 5 bases from J, the junction contained 6 bases not matched to a gene.

V gene TRBV20-1 combines with J gene TRBJ2-1, with 8 nucleotides matching TRBD2. This CDR3 is built from 14 residues. Germline CDR1 is DFQATT and CDR2 is SNEGSKA (reference sequence). Losses at the gene ends were 6 bases for V and 9 bases for J; bases not matched to a gene: 13. The CDR3 here is CSAQTGTRSSEQFF. CDR3 bases: TGCAGTGCCCAGACCGGGACTAGGTCCAGTGAGCAGTTCTTC.

Of note for this clonotype: The junction and the germline gene differ at one end; a read error may be behind it. CDR3 bases: TGTGCCGGCAGCCAAGATCCAGAGGGTACGACGGAAATGGGTACCGGGGAGCTGTTCTTT. As protein: CAGSQDPEGTTEMGTGELFF. This chain links TRBV4-2 with TRBJ2-2; maybe TRBD2 (5 bases). Germline lookup yields CDR1 LGHNA and CDR2 YNFKEQ. CDR3 size: 20 residues.

The V call is TRBV4-2, the J call TRBJ1-2; D call uncertain. The CDR3 has 15 amino acids. Looked up from germline, CDR1 is LGHNA and CDR2 is YNFKEQ. Trimming stripped 0 bases from V and 4 bases from J, with 12 bases between. The CDR3 here is CASSQDQSEPYGYTF. The CDR3 DNA follows: TGTGCCAGCAGCCAAGATCAGTCGGAGCCCTATGGCTACACCTTC.

V is TRBV29-1 and J is TRBJ2-3, with TRBD2 identical over 11 bases. CDR1 SQVTM and CDR2 ANQGSEA come from the germline V gene. The CDR3 is 14 amino acids. V was pared by 7 bases and J by 4 bases, with 7 bases of the junction left unmatched. CDR3 amino acids: CSAQTSGGPDTQYF. The CDR3 nucleotides read TGCAGCGCCCAAACTAGCGGGGGACCAGATACGCAGTATTTT.

This clonotype has at least ten counts. This sequence joins TRBV12-3 or TRBV12-4 and TRBJ2-5; the D gene could be TRBD1 or TRBD2 (6 bases each). V lost 6 bases and J lost 1, with 12 bases in between. This CDR3 has 14 residues. The CDR3 nucleotides are TGTGCCAGCAGGGGTAGGGGGGTCCAAGAGACCCAGTACTTC. This sequence encodes CASRGRGVQETQYF.

This CDR3 is CASGQQQGYSYGYTF. In nucleotides, the CDR3 is TGTGCCAGCGGCCAACAGCAGGGCTATAGCTATGGCTACACCTTC. The J gene is TRBJ1-2, the V gene TRBV7-3; tentative D call: TRBD1 (5 bases). Between the trimmed V and J ends, which lost 8 bases and 4 bases, there was a span of 20 bases. The CDR3 has 15 residues. Germline V gene lookup returns CDR1 SGHTA and CDR2 FQGTGA.

About this clonotype itself: A much more abundant neighbour one base away suggests this may be a read error. The rearrangement joins TRBV7-9 to TRBJ2-1; D perhaps matches TRBD2 (5 bases). This CDR3 is built from 19 residues. CDR1 is SEHNR and CDR2 is FQNEAQ in the germline V gene (reference sequence). V lost 3 bases and J lost 4, with 25 bases in between. This CDR3 is CASSLARLSRGWVYNEQFF. CDR3 DNA: TGTGCCAGCAGCTTGGCACGTCTCTCTCGGGGATGGGTTTACAATGAGCAGTTCTTC.

The chain combines TRBV12-3 or TRBV12-4 with TRBJ2-7; D perhaps matches TRBD1 (6 bases). The CDR3 spans 13 residues. Trimming removed 3 bases at V and 3 bases at J, with 9 bases between. The CDR3 loop is CASSFLDSYEQYF. The CDR3 DNA follows: TGTGCCAGCAGTTTTCTGGACAGCTACGAGCAGTACTTC.

This clonotype was counted at least ten times. This chain's CDR3 is CSAIEVGEQFF. In DNA form, the CDR3 reads TGCAGTGCTATAGAAGTGGGTGAGCAGTTCTTC. The chain links TRBV20-1 to TRBJ2-1; no clear D. The CDR3 spans 11 residues. Trimming pared 4 bases from V and 9 bases from J, leaving 10 bases between. Germline CDR1 and CDR2: DFQATT and SNEGSKA (reference sequence).

Written as DNA, the CDR3 is TGTGCCAGCAGCTTGGGGACTAGCGGGGCCGCGAATGAGCAGTTCTTC. Its translation is CASSLGTSGAANEQFF. The rearrangement links TRBV7-9 to TRBJ2-1; TRBD2 matches at 13 bases. CDR3 size: 16 residues. In germline, CDR1 is SEHNR, CDR2 FQNEAQ (reference sequence). J lost 7 bases, V lost 3 bases, and 6 bases had no gene match. Looking up the rest from reference TRBV7-9 and TRBJ2-1 gives the full variable domain: DTGVSQNPRHKITKRGQNVTFRCDPISEHNRLYWYRQTLGQGPEFLTYFQNEAQLEKSRLLSDRFSAERPKGSFSTLEIQRTEQGDSAMYLCASSLGTSGAANEQFFGPGTRLTVL.

The CDR3 DNA reads as TGTGCCAGTAACTGGGGGGCGACAGGAGGAGACTACTATGGCTACACCTTC. Translating gives CASNWGATGGDYYGYTF. This chain connects TRBV19 to TRBJ1-2, with a tentative D call TRBD1 (6 bases). Germline CDR1 LNHDA, CDR2 SQIVND (reference sequence). The length of the CDR3 is 17 residues. V was trimmed by 7 bases and J by 3 bases, leaving 24 bases between them.

This chain joins TRBV20-1 and TRBJ2-3; 9 bases map to TRBD2. Trimming took 4 bases from V and 4 from J; bases not matched to a gene: 3. Germline V gives CDR1 DFQATT, CDR2 SNEGSKA (reference sequence). This CDR3 spans 13 amino acids. CDR3 amino acids: CSATRTSADTQYF. CDR3 in DNA: TGCAGTGCTACCCGGACTAGCGCAGATACGCAGTATTTT.